The 16 T cell receptor beta chains below come from one sample, sequenced in a study of blood T cells in healthy people across ages. PCR was performed a second time for roughly 7 to 12 cycles using a sample-barcoded 5' primer and a J-beta primer mix. TCRdb processed the 5' RACE reads anew with MiXCR; each CDR3 protein has one entry. The repertoire has fewer than 750,000 distinct CDR3 sequences, around 48% of them found once; the top ten carry around 25%. Sequenced input: blood. All receptors derive from a man aged 80 or over in good health.

This clonotype was detected only a few times. The chain joins TRBV28 to TRBJ2-5; D uncertain. From germline, CDR1 is MDHEN and CDR2 SYDVKM. V was pared by 8 bases and J by 4 bases, with 20 bases between. The CDR3 runs to 15 residues. The CDR3 nucleotides are TGTGCCAGCCTCGGGCCCAGGAGTATCGGAGAGACCCAGTACTTC. Protein product: CASLGPRSIGETQYF.

This rearrangement joins TRBV4-3 to TRBJ2-4, with D tentatively TRBD2 (6 bases). Germline values: CDR1 LGHNA, CDR2 YSLEER. V was clipped by 1 base and J by 7 bases, with 14 bases between them. The CDR3 runs 15 residues. In DNA, the CDR3 is TGCGCCAGCAGCCAAGCTCCAGCAGGGAGGAACATTCAGTACTTC. Translated: CASSQAPAGRNIQYF.

The V and J genes are TRBV6-2 or TRBV6-3 and TRBJ1-2; D gene ambiguous. CDR1 is MNHEY, CDR2 SVGEGT, per germline. The CDR3 loop spans 14 amino acids. V was trimmed by 0 bases and J by 2 bases, leaving 7 bases between them. For the CDR3, the DNA is TGTGCCAGCAGTTACTCCGCGAGGAACTATGGCTACACCTTC. Residues: CASSYSARNYGYTF.

The chain couples TRBV20-1 to TRBJ2-6; D uncertain. V was pared by 0 bases and J by 4 bases, with 4 bases between. The CDR3 totals 13 residues. Germline V gene data show CDR1 as DFQATT and CDR2 as SNEGSKA (reference sequence). The CDR3 is CSARDPGANVLTF. The CDR3 DNA follows: TGCAGTGCTAGAGATCCCGGGGCCAACGTCCTGACTTTC.

The chain employs TRBV7-2 and TRBJ2-1; no clear D gene. V lost 7 bases and J 5 bases, leaving 18 bases between the germline ends. This CDR3 is 15 amino acids long. In germline, CDR1 is SGHTA, CDR2 FQGNSA. The CDR3 nucleotides are TGTGCCAGCAACCCGCCCCCTTCTAGAGACAATGAGCAGTTCTTC. Amino acids: CASNPPPSRDNEQFF.

The chain is built from TRBV29-1 and TRBJ1-2; D is uncertain. The CDR3 contains 13 residues. Germline assignment: CDR1 SQVTM and CDR2 ANQGSEA. With 5 bases removed from V and 5 bases from J, the gap between germline ends came to 15 bases. The CDR3 region is CSVYGPFRYGYTF. CDR3 in DNA: TGCAGCGTTTACGGGCCTTTTCGGTATGGCTACACCTTC.

V usage is TRBV5-8 and J usage is TRBJ2-7; D gene ambiguous. The germline V gene has CDR1 SGHTS and CDR2 YDEGEE. V was clipped by 4 bases and J by 5 bases, with 13 bases between them. The CDR3 spans 13 residues. The CDR3 protein is CASSSGPANEQYF. In DNA form, the CDR3 reads TGTGCCAGCAGCAGTGGACCGGCGAACGAGCAGTACTTC.

The gene calls are TRBV27 and TRBJ2-2, with D uncertain. The V gene's germline CDR1 is MNHEY and CDR2 SMNVEV (reference sequence). The CDR3 consists of 15 residues. V was pared by 7 bases and J by 6 bases, with 18 bases between. The CDR3 DNA reads as TGTGCCAGCACCCCGCGGTCCACGATACCCGGGGAGCTGTTTTTT. Translated, it gives CASTPRSTIPGELFF.

The chain uses TRBV7-2 and TRBJ2-4; D ambiguous. TRBJ2-5 matches the DNA end more closely, so the J call is doubtful. This CDR3 has 16 residues. CDR1 and CDR2 (germline): SGHTA, FQGNSA. The CDR3 DNA is TGTGCCAGCAGCTTAGCCTCATACGGCCTCACGGGGACCCAGTACTTC. Translated: CASSLASYGLTGTQYF.

The genes are TRBV20-1 and TRBJ2-5; TRBD2 matches 9 bases. In germline, CDR1 is DFQATT, CDR2 SNEGSKA (reference sequence). V lost 5 bases, J lost 4 bases, and 17 bases stayed unmatched. The CDR3 extends over 17 amino acids. CDR3 sequence (DNA): TGCAGTGCTCCCGGCTCTAGCGGGGCCCGAAGGGGAGAGACCCAGTACTTC. Its protein product is CSAPGSSGARRGETQYF.

The chain employs TRBV12-3 or TRBV12-4 and TRBJ2-1; weak D call: TRBD1 (8 bases). The tail of the sequence fits TRBJ2-7 better, so the J call may be wrong. The CDR3 sequence is 16 residues long. For the CDR3, the DNA is TGTGCCAGCAGTCTCCGGGGGGCAGGGGGCTACAATGAGCAGTACTTC. Protein product: CASSLRGAGGYNEQYF.

On this clonotype: The junction shows a germline mismatch at one end, possibly a read error. V usage is TRBV20-1 and J usage is TRBJ2-4; either TRBD1 or TRBD2 may supply D (5 bases each). CDR1 is DFQATT and CDR2 is SNEGSKA in the germline V gene (reference sequence). CDR3 size: 14 residues. Here the CDR3 reads CSAVGESSKNIQYF. CDR3 in DNA: TGCAGTGCTGTAGGGGAGAGTTCCAAAAACATTCAGTACTTT.

Only a few counts were recorded for this clonotype. This chain joins TRBV7-2 and TRBJ2-1, with 8 bases fitting TRBD2. V trimming: 5 bases; J trimming: 11 bases; junction bases outside the gene matches: 14. Germline loops: CDR1 SGHTA, CDR2 FQGNSA. CDR3 size: 15 residues. The CDR3 protein is CASSPGGGGPQKQFF. CDR3 coding DNA: TGTGCCAGCAGCCCCGGGGGGGGAGGACCTCAAAAGCAGTTCTTC.

In this sample, this clonotype turned up once. V gene TRBV5-8 combines with J gene TRBJ1-5, with TRBD1 as a possible D gene (5 bases). V gave up 4 bases and J gave up 0 bases, with 20 bases separating them. The CDR3 covers 18 residues. The germline CDR1 and CDR2 sequences are SGHTS and YDEGEE. CDR3: CASSPRGGTRYSNQPQHF. The CDR3 DNA reads TGTGCCAGCAGCCCAAGGGGAGGGACCCGCTATAGCAATCAGCCCCAGCATTTT.

A few counts support this clonotype. V is TRBV5-4 and J is TRBJ1-2; maybe TRBD1 (5 bases). The germline CDR1 and CDR2 sequences are SGHNT and YYREEE (reference sequence). The CDR3 is 15 residues long. The V end was cut by 0 bases, the J end by 10 bases, with 19 bases between. CDR3 coding DNA: TGTGCCAGCAGCTTGGAATTACGGCAGGGAGGTCTCTACACCTTC. Translated, it gives CASSLELRQGGLYTF.

This clonotype showed up just a few times. The V gene is TRBV7-2, the J gene TRBJ1-2, with D unclear. CDR1 and CDR2 (germline): SGHTA, FQGNSA. The V end was cut by 5 bases, the J end by 2 bases, with 12 bases between. The CDR3 is 14 residues long. The CDR3 loop is CASSLLTVNYGYTF. For the CDR3, the DNA is TGTGCCAGCAGCCTGTTGACCGTCAACTATGGCTACACCTTC. Supplemented by reference TRBV7-2 and TRBJ1-2, the full variable domain reads GAGVSQSPSNKVTEKGKDVELRCDPISGHTALYWYRQSLGQGLEFLIYFQGNSAPDKSGLPSDRFSAERTGGSVSTLTIQRTQQEDSAVYLCASSLLTVNYGYTFGSGTRLTVV.